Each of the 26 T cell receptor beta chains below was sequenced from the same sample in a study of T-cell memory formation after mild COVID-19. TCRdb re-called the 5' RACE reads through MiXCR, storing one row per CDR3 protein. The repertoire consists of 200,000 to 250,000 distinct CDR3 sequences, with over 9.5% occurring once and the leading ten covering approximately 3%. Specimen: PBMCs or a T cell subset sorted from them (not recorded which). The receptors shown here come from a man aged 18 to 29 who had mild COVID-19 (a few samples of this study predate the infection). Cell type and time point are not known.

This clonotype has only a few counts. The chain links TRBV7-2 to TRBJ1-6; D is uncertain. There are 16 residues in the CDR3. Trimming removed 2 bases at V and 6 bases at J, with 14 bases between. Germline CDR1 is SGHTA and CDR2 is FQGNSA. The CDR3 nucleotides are TGTGCCAGCAGCTTATTGGGGAGTTCGAGTAATTCACCCCTCCACTTT. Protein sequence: CASSLLGSSSNSPLHF.

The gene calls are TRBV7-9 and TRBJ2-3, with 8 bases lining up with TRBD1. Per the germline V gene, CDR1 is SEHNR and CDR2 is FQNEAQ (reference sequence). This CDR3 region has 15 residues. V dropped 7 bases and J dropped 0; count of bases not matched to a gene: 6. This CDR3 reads CASNPGGPSTDTQYF. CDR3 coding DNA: TGTGCCAGCAACCCAGGGGGCCCTAGCACAGATACGCAGTATTTT.

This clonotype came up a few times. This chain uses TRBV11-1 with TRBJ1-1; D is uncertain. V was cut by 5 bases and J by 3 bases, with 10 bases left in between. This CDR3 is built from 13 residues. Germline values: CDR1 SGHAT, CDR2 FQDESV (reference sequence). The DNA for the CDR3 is TGTGCCAGCAGCACTCGGACCGACACTGAAGCTTTCTTT. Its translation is CASSTRTDTEAFF. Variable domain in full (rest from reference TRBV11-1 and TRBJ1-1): EAEVAQSPRYKITEKSQAVAFWCDPISGHATLYWYRQILGQGPELLVQFQDESVVDDSQLPKDRFSAERLKGVDSTLKIQPAELGDSAMYLCASSTRTDTEAFFGQGTRLTVV.

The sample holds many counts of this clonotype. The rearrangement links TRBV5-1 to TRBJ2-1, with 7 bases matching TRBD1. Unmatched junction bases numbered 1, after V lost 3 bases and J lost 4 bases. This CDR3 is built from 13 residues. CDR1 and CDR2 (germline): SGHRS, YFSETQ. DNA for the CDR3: TGCGCCAGCAGCTGGGACAGTTACAATGAGCAGTTCTTC. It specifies CASSWDSYNEQFF.

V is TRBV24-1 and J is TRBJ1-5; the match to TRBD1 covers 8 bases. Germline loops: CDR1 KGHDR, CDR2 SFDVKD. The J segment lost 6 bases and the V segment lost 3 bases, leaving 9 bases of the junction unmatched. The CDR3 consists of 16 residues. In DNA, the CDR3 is TGTGCCACCAGTGATGGACGACAGGGGTCCGTTCAGCCCCAGCATTTT. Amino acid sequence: CATSDGRQGSVQPQHF.

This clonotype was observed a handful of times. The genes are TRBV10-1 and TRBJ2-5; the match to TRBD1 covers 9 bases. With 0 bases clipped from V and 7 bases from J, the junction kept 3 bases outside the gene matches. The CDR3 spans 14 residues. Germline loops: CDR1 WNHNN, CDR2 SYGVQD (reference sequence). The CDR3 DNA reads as TGCGCCAGCAGTGAGTCGGGACAGGGAGGGACCCAGTACTTC. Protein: CASSESGQGGTQYF.

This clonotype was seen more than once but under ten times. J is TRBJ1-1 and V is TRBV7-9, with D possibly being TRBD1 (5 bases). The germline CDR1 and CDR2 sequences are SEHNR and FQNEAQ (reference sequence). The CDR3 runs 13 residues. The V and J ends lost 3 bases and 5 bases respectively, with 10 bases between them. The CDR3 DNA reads TGTGCCAGCAGCTTTCAGGGAAGAACTGAAGCTTTCTTT. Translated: CASSFQGRTEAFF.

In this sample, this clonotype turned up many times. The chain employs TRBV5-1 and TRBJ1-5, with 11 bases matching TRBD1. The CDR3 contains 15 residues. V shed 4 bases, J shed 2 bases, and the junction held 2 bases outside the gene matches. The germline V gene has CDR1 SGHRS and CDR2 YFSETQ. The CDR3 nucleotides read TGCGCCAGCAGCGAGGGACAGGGGGGCAATCAGCCCCAGCATTTT. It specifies CASSEGQGGNQPQHF.

CDR3 loop: CSAYDPEGNQPQHF. For the CDR3, the DNA is TGCAGTGCATACGATCCGGAGGGCAATCAGCCCCAGCATTTT. The V call is TRBV20-1, the J call TRBJ1-5; D ambiguous. Germline CDR1 is DFQATT and CDR2 is SNEGSKA (reference sequence). The CDR3 spans 14 residues. Trimming cost V 6 bases and J 2 bases, with 14 bases left between them.

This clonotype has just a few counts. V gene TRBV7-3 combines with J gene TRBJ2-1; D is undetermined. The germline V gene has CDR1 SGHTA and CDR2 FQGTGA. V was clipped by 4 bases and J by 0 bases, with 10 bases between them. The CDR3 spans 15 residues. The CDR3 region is CASSSSFGSYNEQFF. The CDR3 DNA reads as TGTGCCAGCAGCTCAAGTTTTGGCTCCTACAATGAGCAGTTCTTC.

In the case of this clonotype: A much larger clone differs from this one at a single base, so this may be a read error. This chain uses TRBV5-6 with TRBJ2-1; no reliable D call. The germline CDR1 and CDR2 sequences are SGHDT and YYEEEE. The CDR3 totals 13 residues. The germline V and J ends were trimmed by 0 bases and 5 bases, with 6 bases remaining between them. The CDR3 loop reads CASSLGAHNEQFF. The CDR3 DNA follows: TGTGCCAGCAGCTTGGGGGCCCACAATGAGCAGTTCTTC.

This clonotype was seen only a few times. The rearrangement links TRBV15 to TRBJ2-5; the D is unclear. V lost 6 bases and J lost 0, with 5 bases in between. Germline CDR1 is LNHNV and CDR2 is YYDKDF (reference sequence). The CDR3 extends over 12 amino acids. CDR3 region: CATSRNQETQYF. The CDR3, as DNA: TGTGCCACCAGTCGCAACCAAGAGACCCAGTACTTC.

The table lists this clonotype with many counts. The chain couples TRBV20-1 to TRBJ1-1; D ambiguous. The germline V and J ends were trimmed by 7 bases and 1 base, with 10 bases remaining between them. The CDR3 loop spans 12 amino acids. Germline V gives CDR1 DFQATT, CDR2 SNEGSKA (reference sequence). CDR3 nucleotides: TGCAGTGTACCCGAAGGGAACACTGAAGCTTTCTTT. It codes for CSVPEGNTEAFF.

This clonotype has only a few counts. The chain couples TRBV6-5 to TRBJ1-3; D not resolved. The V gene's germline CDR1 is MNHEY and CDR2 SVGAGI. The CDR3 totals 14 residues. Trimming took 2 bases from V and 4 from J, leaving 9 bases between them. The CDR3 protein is CASSYREGGNTIYF. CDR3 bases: TGTGCCAGCAGTTACAGGGAGGGCGGAAACACCATATATTTT.

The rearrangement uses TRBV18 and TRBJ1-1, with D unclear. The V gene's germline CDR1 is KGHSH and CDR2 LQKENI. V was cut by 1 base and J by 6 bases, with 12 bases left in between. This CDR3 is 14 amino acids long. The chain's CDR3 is CASSPQGSGAEAFF. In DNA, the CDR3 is TGTGCCAGCTCACCACAGGGCAGTGGAGCTGAAGCTTTCTTT. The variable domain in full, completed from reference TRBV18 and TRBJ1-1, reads NAGVMQNPRHLVRRRGQEARLRCSPMKGHSHVYWYRQLPEEGLKFMVYLQKENIIDESGMPKERFSAEFPKEGPSILRIQQVVRGDSAAYFCASSPQGSGAEAFFGQGTRLTVV.

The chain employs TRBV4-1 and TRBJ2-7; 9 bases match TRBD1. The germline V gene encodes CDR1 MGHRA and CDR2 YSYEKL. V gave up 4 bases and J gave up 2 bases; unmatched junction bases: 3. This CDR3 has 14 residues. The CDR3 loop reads CASSLRDRAYEQYF. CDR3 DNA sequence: TGCGCCAGCAGCCTAAGGGACAGGGCCTACGAGCAGTACTTC.

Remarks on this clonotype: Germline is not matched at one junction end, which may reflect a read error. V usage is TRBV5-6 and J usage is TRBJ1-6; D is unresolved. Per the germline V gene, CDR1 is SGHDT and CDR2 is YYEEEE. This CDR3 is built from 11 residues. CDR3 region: CASSLGPERAF. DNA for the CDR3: TGTGCCAGCAGCTTGGGACCCGAGCGGGCTTTT.

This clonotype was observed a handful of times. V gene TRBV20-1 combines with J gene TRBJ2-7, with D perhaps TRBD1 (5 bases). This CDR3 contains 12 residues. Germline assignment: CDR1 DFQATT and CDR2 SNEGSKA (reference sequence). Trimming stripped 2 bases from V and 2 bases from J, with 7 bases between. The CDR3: CSARWGTYEQYV. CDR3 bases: TGCAGTGCTAGATGGGGCACCTACGAGCAGTACGTC.

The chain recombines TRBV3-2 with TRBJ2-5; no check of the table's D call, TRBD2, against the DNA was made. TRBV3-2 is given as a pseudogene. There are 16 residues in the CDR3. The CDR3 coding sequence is TGTGCCAGCTTCCCCCTAGAGGAGAATTGGAGGGAGACCCAGTACTTC. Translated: CASFPLEENWRETQYF.

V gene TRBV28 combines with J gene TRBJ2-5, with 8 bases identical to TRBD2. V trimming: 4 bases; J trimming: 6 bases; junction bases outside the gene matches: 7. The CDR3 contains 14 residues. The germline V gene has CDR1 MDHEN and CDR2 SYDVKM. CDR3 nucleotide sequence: TGTGCCAGCAGTTCCCTGGCGGGGGGAAAGACCCAGTACTTC. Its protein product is CASSSLAGGKTQYF.

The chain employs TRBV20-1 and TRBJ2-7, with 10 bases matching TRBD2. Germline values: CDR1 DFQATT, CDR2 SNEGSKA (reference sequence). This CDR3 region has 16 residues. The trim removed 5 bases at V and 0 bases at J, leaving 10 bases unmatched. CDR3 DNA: TGCAGTGCTTCCCGGGGGCTAGCGGGGGACTCCTACGAGCAGTACTTC. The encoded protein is CSASRGLAGDSYEQYF.

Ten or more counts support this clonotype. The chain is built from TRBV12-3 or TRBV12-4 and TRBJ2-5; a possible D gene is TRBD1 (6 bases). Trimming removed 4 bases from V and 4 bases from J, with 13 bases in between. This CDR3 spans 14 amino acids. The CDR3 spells CASSSPGVRETQYF. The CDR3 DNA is TGTGCCAGCAGTTCTCCAGGGGTCCGAGAGACCCAGTACTTC.

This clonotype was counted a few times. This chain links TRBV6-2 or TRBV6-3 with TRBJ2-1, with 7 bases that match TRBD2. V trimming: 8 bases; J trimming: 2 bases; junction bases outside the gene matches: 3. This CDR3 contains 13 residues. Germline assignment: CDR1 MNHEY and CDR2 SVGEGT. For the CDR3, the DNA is TGTGCCAGCGGACGGGGGGCCTACAATGAGCAGTTCTTC. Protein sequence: CASGRGAYNEQFF.

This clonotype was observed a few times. The CDR3 reads CASSNEGVQPQHF. The CDR3 region has the DNA TGTGCCAGCAGCAACGAAGGGGTACAGCCCCAGCATTTT. This chain joins TRBV7-2 and TRBJ1-5; D is perhaps TRBD1 (5 bases). This CDR3 has 13 residues. V was trimmed by 5 bases and J by 7 bases, leaving 12 bases between them. In germline, CDR1 is SGHTA, CDR2 FQGNSA.

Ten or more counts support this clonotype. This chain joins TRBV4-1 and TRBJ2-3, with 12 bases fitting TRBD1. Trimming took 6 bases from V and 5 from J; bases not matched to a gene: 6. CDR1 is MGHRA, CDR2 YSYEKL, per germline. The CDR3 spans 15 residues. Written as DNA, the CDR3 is TGCGCCAGCAGAAGGGACAGGGGGCTTGGAGATACGCAGTATTTT. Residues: CASRRDRGLGDTQYF.

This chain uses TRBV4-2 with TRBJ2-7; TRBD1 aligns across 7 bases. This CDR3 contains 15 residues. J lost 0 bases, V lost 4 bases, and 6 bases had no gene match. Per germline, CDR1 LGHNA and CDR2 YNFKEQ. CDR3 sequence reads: CASSRDRDPSYEQYF. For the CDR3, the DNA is TGTGCCAGCAGCCGAGACAGGGACCCCTCCTACGAGCAGTACTTC.